The 8 T cell receptor beta chains given below trace back to one sample, sequenced in a study of identical twins. TCRdb called the 5' RACE reads again in MiXCR, with one record for every CDR3 protein. The profile shows about 720,000 distinct CDR3 sequences, around 8.6% of them singletons. In addition, the sample was reused for a study of yellow fever vaccine responses in identical twins.

The sample taken for sequencing was PBMCs. Every receptor here comes from a woman between 18 and 29 years old in good health.

The sample holds a few counts of this clonotype. This rearrangement joins TRBV28 to TRBJ2-5, with D perhaps TRBD2 (6 bases). The CDR3 is 14 amino acids. Germline V gene sequence: CDR1 MDHEN, CDR2 SYDVKM. The V and J ends lost 8 bases and 4 bases respectively, with 17 bases between them. CDR3 nucleotide sequence: TGTGCCAGCTTCAAGGGGAGGATTGGAGAGACCCAGTACTTC. Translated, it gives CASFKGRIGETQYF.

In its sample, this clonotype was seen a few times. The chain joins TRBV7-9 to TRBJ2-7; TRBD1 agrees at 10 bases. The CDR3 runs 13 residues. With V trimmed by 5 bases and J by 6 bases, 4 bases remained unmatched. Germline V CDR1 and CDR2: SEHNR, FQNEAQ (reference sequence). The CDR3 reads CASSHGTGAEQYF. DNA of the CDR3: TGTGCCAGCAGCCACGGGACAGGGGCCGAGCAGTACTTC.

This clonotype was seen at least ten times. At one end, the junction sequence differs from germline, possibly due to a read error. This chain uses TRBV7-8 with TRBJ2-1, with D perhaps being TRBD1 or TRBD2 (5 bases each). Looked up from germline, CDR1 is SGHVS and CDR2 is FQNEAQ. There are 13 residues in the CDR3. DNA for the CDR3: TGTGCCAGTAGCTCATACCGGGGCCAGAGGCGGTTCTTC. Its protein product is CASSSYRGQRRFF.

The chain is built from TRBV3-1 and TRBJ2-3; TRBD2 aligns across 7 bases. The trim removed 4 bases at V and 0 bases at J, leaving 10 bases unmatched. Germline V lookup: CDR1 LGHDT, CDR2 YNNKEL (reference sequence). CDR3 length: 17 amino acids. CDR3 region: CASSPWVGGTSTDTQYF. The CDR3 bases are TGTGCCAGCAGCCCCTGGGTGGGGGGGACTAGCACAGATACGCAGTATTTT.

This clonotype was detected a few times. V and J are TRBV5-1 and TRBJ2-2, with D perhaps TRBD1 or TRBD2 (5 bases each). Per the germline V gene, CDR1 is SGHRS and CDR2 is YFSETQ. Trimming took 0 bases from V and 5 from J, leaving 14 bases between them. CDR3 size: 16 residues. The DNA for the CDR3 is TGCGCCAGCAGCTTGGTGCAGGGAGCGGCGACCGGGGAGCTGTTTTTT. As protein: CASSLVQGAATGELFF. Combining the CDR3 with reference TRBV5-1 and TRBJ2-2 gives the whole variable domain KAGVTQTPRYLIKTRGQQVTLSCSPISGHRSVSWYQQTPGQGLQFLFEYFSETQRNKGNFPGRFSGRQFSNSRSEMNVSTLELGDSALYLCASSLVQGAATGELFFGEGSRLTVL.

This clonotype was found a few times. The CDR3 coding sequence is TGTGCCATCAGTTCCCTCGACGTCTACTCTGGGGCCAACGTCCTGACTTTC. This encodes CAISSLDVYSGANVLTF. V is TRBV10-3 and J is TRBJ2-6, with D unresolved. V was trimmed by 5 bases and J by 0 bases, leaving 14 bases between them. CDR1 is ENHRY, CDR2 SYGVKD, per germline. The CDR3 runs to 17 residues.

This clonotype was seen only a few times. The V and J genes are TRBV29-1 and TRBJ1-2, with TRBD1 matching over 9 bases. CDR3 size: 13 residues. Per germline, CDR1 SQVTM and CDR2 ANQGSEA. V was clipped by 6 bases and J by 7 bases; unmatched bases: 9. As DNA, the CDR3 is TGCAGCGTCGACTTACAGGGGGCCGGTGGCTACACCTTC. This gives the protein CSVDLQGAGGYTF.

This clonotype was picked up a small number of times. The chain links TRBV10-3 to TRBJ2-7; D may be TRBD1 (6 bases). V was clipped by 0 bases and J by 2 bases, with 11 bases between them. Germline V lookup: CDR1 ENHRY, CDR2 SYGVKD. The CDR3 loop spans 15 amino acids. The CDR3 sequence is CAISESKTGTYEQYF. The CDR3 bases are TGTGCCATCAGTGAGTCAAAGACAGGAACCTACGAGCAGTACTTC.